This is a list of T cell receptor beta chains from one sample in a study of T-cell reconstitution after alpha-beta-depleted transplantation in children. MiXCR, applied by TCRdb to the PCR reads, yields one record per CDR3 protein. The profile shows about 540,000 distinct CDR3 sequences, about a sixth of them singletons. Specimen: PBMCs from the stem cell graft donor, collected from the stem cell graft. Every receptor here comes from a human donor who donated a stem cell graft to a child with acute lymphoblastic leukemia. The CDR3 runs from the conserved cysteine through the conserved F or W. The D gene is left open where the match is weak. The size field is filled for only some rows; it gives once, few, many or a size class.

CDR3 length	clone size	J gene	D gene	V gene	CDR3 DNA	CDR3 protein
16	few	TRBJ2-3	.	TRBV27	TGTGCCAGCAGTGGCAGGGGCGTCAGAAGCACAGATACGCAGTATTTT	CASSGRGVRSTDTQYF
15	few	TRBJ2-7	TRBD2	TRBV4-1	TGCGCCAGCAGCCAGATACTAGCGGACAACTACGAGCAGTACTTC	CASSQILADNYEQYF
18	few	TRBJ2-2	.	TRBV11-2	TGTGCCAGCAGCCACCTTACTAGCAGACTTTTGAACACCGGGGAGCTGTTTTTT	CASSHLTSRLLNTGELFF
14	.	TRBJ2-1	TRBD2	TRBV12-3/TRBV12-4	TGTGCCAGCAGTTTAAAGTTGCAGCGGGAGGGCCCGTTCTTC	CASSLKLQREGPFF
11	.	TRBJ1-1	.	TRBV20-1	TGCAGTGCTACTGAGACGGGTGAAGCTTTCTTT	CSATETGEAFF
13	.	TRBJ1-1	.	TRBV15	TGTGCCACCAGCAGGAACAGGAACACTGAAGCTTTCTTT	CATSRNRNTEAFF
17	.	TRBJ2-2	TRBD2	TRBV27	TGTGCCAGCAGTTTATTTGCGGGGGGCGGACTACCGGGGGAGCTGTTTTTT	CASSLFAGGGLPGELFF
16	.	TRBJ2-2	TRBD1	TRBV5-5	TGTGCCAGCAGCTGGGGGACAGGGATGAACACCGGGGAGCTGTTTTTT	CASSWGTGMNTGELFF
17	.	TRBJ2-4	TRBD1	TRBV15	TGTGCCACCAGCAGAGCCGTGATCTCGGGACAGCAAAACATTCAGTACTTC	CATSRAVISGQQNIQYF
16	.	TRBJ2-3	TRBD2	TRBV4-1	TGCGCCAGCAGCCCCACTAGCGTTACTAGCACAGATACGCAGTATTTT	CASSPTSVTSTDTQYF
13	.	TRBJ2-7	TRBD1	TRBV29-1	TGCAGCGTAGTCGGGACAGCCAAATACGAGCAGTACTTC	CSVVGTAKYEQYF
13	few	TRBJ2-7	.	TRBV20-1	TGCAGTGCTAGGGGCAGACTAGACTACGAGCAGTACTTC	CSARGRLDYEQYF
15	few	TRBJ2-1	.	TRBV5-1	TGCGCCAGCAGCTTTCGGGACGGGGAATACAATGAGCAGTTCTTC	CASSFRDGEYNEQFF
20	once	TRBJ2-2	.	TRBV6-1	TGTGCCAGCAGTGCCACCCCTGGAGCAGGATTAATCTCGAACACCGGGGAGCTGTTTTTT	CASSATPGAGLISNTGELFF
16	.	TRBJ2-7	TRBD1	TRBV18	TGTGCCAGCTCGCCAACTCCGGACAGGCGACCCTACGAGCAGTACTTC	CASSPTPDRRPYEQYF
15	few	TRBJ2-4	.	TRBV10-3	TGTGCCATCAGTGAGTCGGGGTTAGCCAAAAACATTCAGTACTTC	CAISESGLAKNIQYF
16	few	TRBJ2-1	TRBD1	TRBV5-1	TGCGCCAGCAGCCCTACAGGGGATGCGGAATACAATGAGCAGTTCTTC	CASSPTGDAEYNEQFF
14	.	TRBJ1-2	.	TRBV4-1	TGCGCCAGCAGCCCTAGGTCGGGACTTAATGGCTACACCTTC	CASSPRSGLNGYTF
11	.	TRBJ1-2	.	TRBV20-1	TGCAGTGCTAGTGGATACTATGGCTACACCTTC	CSASGYYGYTF
13	.	TRBJ2-7	.	TRBV5-1	TGCGCCAGCAGCTTACGAGCCAGCCACGAGCAGTACTTC	CASSLRASHEQYF
13	.	TRBJ1-1	.	TRBV29-1	TGCAGCCTCAGACAGGCCTCGAACACTGAAGCTTTCTTT	CSLRQASNTEAFF
16	.	TRBJ2-1	TRBD2	TRBV6-1	TGTGCCACCTATGGGGGGAGGGAGAGCTCCTACAATGAGCAGTTCTTC	CATYGGRESSYNEQFF